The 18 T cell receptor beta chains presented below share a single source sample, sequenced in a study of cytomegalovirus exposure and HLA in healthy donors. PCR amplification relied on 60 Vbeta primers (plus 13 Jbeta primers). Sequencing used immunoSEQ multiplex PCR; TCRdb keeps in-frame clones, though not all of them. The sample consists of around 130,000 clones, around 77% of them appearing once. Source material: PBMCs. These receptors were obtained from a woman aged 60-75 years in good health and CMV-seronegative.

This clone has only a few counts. CDR3 bases: TGTGCCAGCAGTCACGGGAGAGAGACCCAGTACTTC. It specifies CASSHGRETQYF. V and J are TRBV2 and TRBJ2-5; D may be TRBD2 (6 bases). This CDR3 is 12 amino acids long. The V end was cut by 5 bases, the J end by 4 bases, with 8 bases between. Looked up from germline, CDR1 is SNHLY and CDR2 is FYNNEI.

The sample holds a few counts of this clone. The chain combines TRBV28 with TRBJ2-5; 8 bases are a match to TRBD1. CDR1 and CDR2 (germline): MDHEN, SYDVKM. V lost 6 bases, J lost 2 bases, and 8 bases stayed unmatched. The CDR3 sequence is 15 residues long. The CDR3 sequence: CASRFDRGPQETQYF. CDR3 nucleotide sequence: TGTGCCAGCAGGTTCGACAGGGGACCACAAGAGACCCAGTACTTC.

CDR3 sequence: CASSLGQAAGYGYTF. As DNA, the CDR3 is TGCGCCAGCAGCTTGGGCCAGGCCGCTGGCTATGGCTACACCTTC. The genes are TRBV5-1 and TRBJ1-2, with unresolved D. Germline V lookup: CDR1 SGHRS, CDR2 YFSETQ. Trimming removed 0 bases from V and 4 bases from J, with 13 bases in between. The CDR3 is made up of 15 amino acids.

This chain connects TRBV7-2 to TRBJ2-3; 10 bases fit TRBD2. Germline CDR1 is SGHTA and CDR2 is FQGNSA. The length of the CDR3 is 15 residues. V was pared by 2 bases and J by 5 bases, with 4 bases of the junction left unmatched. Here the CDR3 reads CASSLQRGGQDTQYF. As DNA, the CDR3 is TGTGCCAGCAGCTTACAGCGGGGGGGCCAAGATACGCAGTATTTT. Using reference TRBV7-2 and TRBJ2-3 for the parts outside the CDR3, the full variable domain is GAGVSQSPSNKVTEKGKDVELRCDPISGHTALYWYRQSLGQGLEFLIYFQGNSAPDKSGLPSDRFSAERTGGSVSTLTIQRTQQEDSAVYLCASSLQRGGQDTQYFGPGTRLTVL.

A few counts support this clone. CDR3 in DNA: TGTGCCAGCAGCCCAGTACGGGCCTACGAGCAGTACTTC. Amino acids: CASSPVRAYEQYF. The chain recombines TRBV14 with TRBJ2-7; no definite D call. CDR3 length equals 13 residues. The germline V gene encodes CDR1 SGHDN and CDR2 FVKESK. Trimming stripped 4 bases from V and 2 bases from J, with 9 bases between.

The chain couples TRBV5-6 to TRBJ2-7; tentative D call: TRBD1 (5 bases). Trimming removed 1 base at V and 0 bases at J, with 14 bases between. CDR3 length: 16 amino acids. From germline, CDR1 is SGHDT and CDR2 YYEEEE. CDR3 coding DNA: TGTGCCAGCAGCTTGTGGACGGAAGGGGTCTCCTACGAGCAGTACTTC. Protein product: CASSLWTEGVSYEQYF.

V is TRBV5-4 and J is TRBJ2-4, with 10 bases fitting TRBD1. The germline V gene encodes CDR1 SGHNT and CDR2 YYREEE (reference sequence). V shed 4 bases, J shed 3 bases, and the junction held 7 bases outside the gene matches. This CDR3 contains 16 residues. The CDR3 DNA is TGTGCCAGCAGCCCCCGGACAGGGGGAGGCAAAAACATTCAGTACTTC. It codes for CASSPRTGGGKNIQYF.

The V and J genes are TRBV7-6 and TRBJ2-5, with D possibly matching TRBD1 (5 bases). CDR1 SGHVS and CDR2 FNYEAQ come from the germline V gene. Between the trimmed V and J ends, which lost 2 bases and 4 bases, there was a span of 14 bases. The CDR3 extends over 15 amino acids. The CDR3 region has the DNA TGTGCCAGCAGCTTATTTTCCAGGGCCGGAGAGACCCAGTACTTC. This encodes CASSLFSRAGETQYF.

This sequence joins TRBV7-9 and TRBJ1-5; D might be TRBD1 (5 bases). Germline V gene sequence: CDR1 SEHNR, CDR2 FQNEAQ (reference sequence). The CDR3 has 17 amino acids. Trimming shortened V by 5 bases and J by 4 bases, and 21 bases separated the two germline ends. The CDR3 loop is CASSKGLGQGGNQPQHF. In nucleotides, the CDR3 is TGTGCCAGCAGCAAGGGACTGGGGCAGGGTGGTAATCAGCCCCAGCATTTT.

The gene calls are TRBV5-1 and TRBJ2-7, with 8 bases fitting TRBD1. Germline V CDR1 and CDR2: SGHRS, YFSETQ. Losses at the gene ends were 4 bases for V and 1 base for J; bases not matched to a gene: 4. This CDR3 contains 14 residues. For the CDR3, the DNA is TGCGCCAGCAGCCCCCAGGGGGCTTCCTACGAGCAGTACTTC. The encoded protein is CASSPQGASYEQYF.

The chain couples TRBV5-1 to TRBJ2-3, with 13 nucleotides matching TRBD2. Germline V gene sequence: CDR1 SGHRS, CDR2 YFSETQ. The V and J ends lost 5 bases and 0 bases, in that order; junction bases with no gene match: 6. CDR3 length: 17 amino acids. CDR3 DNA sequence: TGCGCCAGCAGACGGACTAGCGGGAGTATTAGCACAGATACGCAGTATTTT. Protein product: CASRRTSGSISTDTQYF. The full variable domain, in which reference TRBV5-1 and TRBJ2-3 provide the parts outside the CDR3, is KAGVTQTPRYLIKTRGQQVTLSCSPISGHRSVSWYQQTPGQGLQFLFEYFSETQRNKGNFPGRFSGRQFSNSRSEMNVSTLELGDSALYLCASRRTSGSISTDTQYFGPGTRLTVL.

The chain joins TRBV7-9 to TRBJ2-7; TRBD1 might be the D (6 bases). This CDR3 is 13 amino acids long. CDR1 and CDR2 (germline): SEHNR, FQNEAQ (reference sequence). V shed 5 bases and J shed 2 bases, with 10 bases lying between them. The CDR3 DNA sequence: TGTGCCAGCAGCCGACAGGATACCTACGAGCAGTACTTC. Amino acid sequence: CASSRQDTYEQYF.

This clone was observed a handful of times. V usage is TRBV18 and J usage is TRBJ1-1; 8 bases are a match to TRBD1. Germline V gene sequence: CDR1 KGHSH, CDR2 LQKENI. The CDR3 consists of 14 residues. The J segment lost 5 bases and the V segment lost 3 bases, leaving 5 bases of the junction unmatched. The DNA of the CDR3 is TGTGCCAGCTCACCCCCGTACAGGGGGACTGAAGCTTTCTTT. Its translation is CASSPPYRGTEAFF.

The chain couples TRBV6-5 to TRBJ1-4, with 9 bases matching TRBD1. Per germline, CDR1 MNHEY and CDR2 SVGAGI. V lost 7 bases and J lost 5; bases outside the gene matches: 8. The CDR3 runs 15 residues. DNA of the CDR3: TGTGCCAGCACCTCCGCCGGGACAGGGAATGAAAAACTGTTTTTT. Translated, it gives CASTSAGTGNEKLFF.

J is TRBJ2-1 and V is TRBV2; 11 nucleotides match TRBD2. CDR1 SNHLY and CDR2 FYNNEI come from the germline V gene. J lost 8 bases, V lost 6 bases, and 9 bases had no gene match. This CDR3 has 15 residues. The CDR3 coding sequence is TGTGCCAGCAGCCAAGGACTAGCGGGTTCGCATGAGCAGTTCTTC. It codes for CASSQGLAGSHEQFF. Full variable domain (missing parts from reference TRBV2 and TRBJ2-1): EPEVTQTPSHQVTQMGQEVILRCVPISNHLYFYWYRQILGQKVEFLVSFYNNEISEKSEIFDDQFSVERPDGSNFTLKIRSTKLEDSAMYFCASSQGLAGSHEQFFGPGTRLTVL.

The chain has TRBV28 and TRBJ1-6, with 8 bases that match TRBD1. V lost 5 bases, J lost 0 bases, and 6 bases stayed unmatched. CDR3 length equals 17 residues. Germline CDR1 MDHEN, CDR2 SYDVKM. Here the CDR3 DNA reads TGTGCCAGCAGTACAGGGGGTGCCCGCTCCTATAATTCACCCCTCCACTTT. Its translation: CASSTGGARSYNSPLHF.

The CDR3, as DNA: TGCGCCAGCAGCCAGCGGAGTCCATCCTTGTTGGGGGATACGCAGTATTTT. Amino acids: CASSQRSPSLLGDTQYF. The chain recombines TRBV5-1 with TRBJ2-3; TRBD2 is a possible D gene (5 bases). CDR3 size: 17 residues. CDR1 SGHRS and CDR2 YFSETQ come from the germline V gene. The V end lost 4 bases, the J end lost 6 bases, and 24 bases lay between the germline ends.

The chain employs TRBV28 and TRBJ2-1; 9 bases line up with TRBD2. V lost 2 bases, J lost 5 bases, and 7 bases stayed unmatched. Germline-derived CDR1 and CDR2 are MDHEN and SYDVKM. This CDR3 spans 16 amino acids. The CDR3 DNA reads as TGTGCCAGCAGTTTACGCCAACTAGCGGGTCACAATGAGCAGTTCTTC. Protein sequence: CASSLRQLAGHNEQFF.